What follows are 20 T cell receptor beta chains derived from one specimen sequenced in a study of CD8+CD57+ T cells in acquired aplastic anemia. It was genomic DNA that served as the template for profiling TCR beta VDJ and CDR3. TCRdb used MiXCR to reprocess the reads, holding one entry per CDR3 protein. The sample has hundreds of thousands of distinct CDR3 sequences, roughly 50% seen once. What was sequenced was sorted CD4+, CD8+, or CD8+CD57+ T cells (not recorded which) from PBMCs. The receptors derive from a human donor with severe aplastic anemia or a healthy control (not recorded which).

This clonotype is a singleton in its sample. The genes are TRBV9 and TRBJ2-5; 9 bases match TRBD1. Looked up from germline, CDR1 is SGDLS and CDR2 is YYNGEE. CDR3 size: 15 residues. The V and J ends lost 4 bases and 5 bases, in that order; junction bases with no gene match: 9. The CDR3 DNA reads TGTGCCAGCAGCCAATTTGGGACAGGGCGGGAGACCCAGTACTTC. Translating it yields CASSQFGTGRETQYF.

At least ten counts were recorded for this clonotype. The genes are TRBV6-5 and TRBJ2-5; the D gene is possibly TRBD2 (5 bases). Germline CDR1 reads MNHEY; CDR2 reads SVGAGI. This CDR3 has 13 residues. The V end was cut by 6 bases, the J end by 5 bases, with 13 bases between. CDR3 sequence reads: CASSTRTRETQYF. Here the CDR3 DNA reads TGTGCCAGCAGCACTAGAACTCGGGAGACCCAGTACTTC.

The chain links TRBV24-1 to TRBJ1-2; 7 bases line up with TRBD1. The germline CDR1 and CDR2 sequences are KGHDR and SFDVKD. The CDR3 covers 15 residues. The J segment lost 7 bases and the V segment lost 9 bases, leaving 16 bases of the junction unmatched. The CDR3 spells CATSGGLTGQSGYTF. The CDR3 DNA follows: TGTGCCACCTCAGGGGGGCTAACGGGACAGAGTGGCTACACCTTC.

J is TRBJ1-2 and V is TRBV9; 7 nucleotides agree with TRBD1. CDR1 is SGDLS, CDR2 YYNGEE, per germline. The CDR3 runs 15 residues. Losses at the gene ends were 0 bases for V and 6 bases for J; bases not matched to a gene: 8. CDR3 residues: CASSVGTGPLNGYTF. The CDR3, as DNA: TGTGCCAGCAGCGTAGGGACAGGCCCTCTGAATGGCTACACCTTC.

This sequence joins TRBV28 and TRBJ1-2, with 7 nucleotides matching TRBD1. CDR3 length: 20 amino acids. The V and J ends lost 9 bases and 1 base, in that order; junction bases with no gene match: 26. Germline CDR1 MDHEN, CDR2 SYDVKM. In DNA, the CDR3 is TGTGCCAGAGGGCAGCGGGGTTCACCCCTCCGACAGGGTTTTAACTATGGCTACACCTTC. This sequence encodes CARGQRGSPLRQGFNYGYTF.

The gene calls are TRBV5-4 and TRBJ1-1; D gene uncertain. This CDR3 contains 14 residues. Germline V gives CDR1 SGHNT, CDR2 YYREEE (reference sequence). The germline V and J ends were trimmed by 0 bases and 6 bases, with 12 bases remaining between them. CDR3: CASSLGHVGSEAFF. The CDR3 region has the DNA TGTGCCAGCAGCTTGGGGCATGTGGGCTCTGAAGCTTTCTTT.

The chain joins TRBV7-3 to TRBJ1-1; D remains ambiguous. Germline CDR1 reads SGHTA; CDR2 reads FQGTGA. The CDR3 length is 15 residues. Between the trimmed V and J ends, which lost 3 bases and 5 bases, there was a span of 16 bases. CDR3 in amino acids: CASSLYLGMGTEAFF. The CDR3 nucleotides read TGTGCCAGCAGCTTGTATCTGGGGATGGGGACTGAAGCTTTCTTT.

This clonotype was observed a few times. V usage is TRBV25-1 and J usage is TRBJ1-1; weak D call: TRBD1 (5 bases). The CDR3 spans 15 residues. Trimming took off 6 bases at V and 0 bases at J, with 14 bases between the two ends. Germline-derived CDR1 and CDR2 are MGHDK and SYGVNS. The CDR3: CASSPRGAMNTEAFF. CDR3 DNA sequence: TGTGCCAGCAGCCCTAGAGGGGCCATGAACACTGAAGCTTTCTTT.

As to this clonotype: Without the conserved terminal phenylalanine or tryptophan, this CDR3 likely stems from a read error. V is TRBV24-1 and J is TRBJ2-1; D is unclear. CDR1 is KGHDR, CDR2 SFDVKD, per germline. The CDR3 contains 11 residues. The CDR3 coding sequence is TGCGCCACCAGTGATTTGGGGGAGCAGTTCCTC. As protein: CATSDLGEQFL.

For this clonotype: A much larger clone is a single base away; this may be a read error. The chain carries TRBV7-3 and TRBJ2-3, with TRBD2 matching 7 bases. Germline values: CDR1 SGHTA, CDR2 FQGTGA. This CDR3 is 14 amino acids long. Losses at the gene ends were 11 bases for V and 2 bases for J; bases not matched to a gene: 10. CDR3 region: CAWTSGVTTDTQYF. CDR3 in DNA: TGTGCCTGGACCAGCGGGGTGACCACAGATACGCAGTATTTT.

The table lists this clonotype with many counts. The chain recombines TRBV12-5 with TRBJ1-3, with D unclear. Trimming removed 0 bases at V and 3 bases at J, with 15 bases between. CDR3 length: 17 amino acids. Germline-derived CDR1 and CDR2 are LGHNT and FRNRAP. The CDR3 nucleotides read TGTGCTAGTGGTTTGGTAATAGCCGCGAGGCGTGGAAACACCATATATTTT. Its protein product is CASGLVIAARRGNTIYF.

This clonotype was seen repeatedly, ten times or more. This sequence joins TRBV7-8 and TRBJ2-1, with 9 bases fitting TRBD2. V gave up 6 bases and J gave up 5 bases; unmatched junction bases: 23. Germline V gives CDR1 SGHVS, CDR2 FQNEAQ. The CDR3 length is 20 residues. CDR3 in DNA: TGTGCCAGCAGTTTACTCGGTCGCGGGAGGGTGAGGTCTCCGAACAATGAGCAGTTCTTC. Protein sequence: CASSLLGRGRVRSPNNEQFF.

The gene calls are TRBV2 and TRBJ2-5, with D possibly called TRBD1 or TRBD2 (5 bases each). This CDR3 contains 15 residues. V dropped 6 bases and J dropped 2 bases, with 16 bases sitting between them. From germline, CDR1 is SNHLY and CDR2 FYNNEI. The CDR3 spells CASSLSGRKQETQYF. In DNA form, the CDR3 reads TGTGCCAGCAGCTTATCGGGACGGAAGCAAGAGACCCAGTACTTC. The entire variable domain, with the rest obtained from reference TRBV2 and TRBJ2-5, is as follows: EPEVTQTPSHQVTQMGQEVILRCVPISNHLYFYWYRQILGQKVEFLVSFYNNEISEKSEIFDDQFSVERPDGSNFTLKIRSTKLEDSAMYFCASSLSGRKQETQYFGPGTRLLVL.

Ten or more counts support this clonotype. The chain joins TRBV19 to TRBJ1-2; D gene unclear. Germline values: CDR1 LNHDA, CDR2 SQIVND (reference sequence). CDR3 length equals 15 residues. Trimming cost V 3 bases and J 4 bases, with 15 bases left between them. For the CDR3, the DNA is TGTGCCAGTAGTATTAGAGGGCGCCCCCCCTATGGCTACACCTTC. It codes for CASSIRGRPPYGYTF.

CDR3 nucleotides: TGTGCCAGTAGTATTGAGACTAGCGCGTACGAAGAGACCCAGTACTTC. Its translation: CASSIETSAYEETQYF. The J gene is TRBJ2-5, the V gene TRBV19, with 8 bases that match TRBD2. The CDR3 length is 16 residues. The germline gives CDR1 LNHDA, CDR2 SQIVND (reference sequence). Germline trimming cut 3 bases from V and 3 bases from J; bases unmatched to any gene: 9.

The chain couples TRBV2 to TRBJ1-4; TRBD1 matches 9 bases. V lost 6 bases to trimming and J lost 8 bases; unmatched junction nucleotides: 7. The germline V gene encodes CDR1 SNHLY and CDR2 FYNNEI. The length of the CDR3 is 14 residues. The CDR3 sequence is CASRPQGAKEKLFF. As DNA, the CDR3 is TGTGCCAGCAGGCCACAGGGGGCAAAAGAAAAACTGTTTTTT.

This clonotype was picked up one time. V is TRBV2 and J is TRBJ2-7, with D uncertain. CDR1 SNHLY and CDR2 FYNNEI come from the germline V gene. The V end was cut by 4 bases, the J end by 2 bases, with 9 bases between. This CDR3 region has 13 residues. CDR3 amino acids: CASSAVAPYEQYF. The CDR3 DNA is TGTGCCAGCAGTGCGGTGGCGCCCTACGAGCAGTACTTC.

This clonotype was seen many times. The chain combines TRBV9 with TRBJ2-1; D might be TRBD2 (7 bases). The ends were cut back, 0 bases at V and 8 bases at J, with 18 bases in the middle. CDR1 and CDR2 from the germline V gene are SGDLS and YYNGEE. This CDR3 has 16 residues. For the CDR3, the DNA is TGTGCCAGCAGCGTAGAGGAAGGGGGAGCGGGGTATGAGCAGTTCTTC. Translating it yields CASSVEEGGAGYEQFF.

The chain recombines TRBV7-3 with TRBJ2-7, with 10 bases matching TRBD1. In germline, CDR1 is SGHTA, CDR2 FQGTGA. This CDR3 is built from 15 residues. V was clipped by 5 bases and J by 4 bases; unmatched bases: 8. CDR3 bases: TGTGCCAGCAGCCTTACCGGGACAGGGGTATACGAGCAGTACTTC. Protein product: CASSLTGTGVYEQYF.

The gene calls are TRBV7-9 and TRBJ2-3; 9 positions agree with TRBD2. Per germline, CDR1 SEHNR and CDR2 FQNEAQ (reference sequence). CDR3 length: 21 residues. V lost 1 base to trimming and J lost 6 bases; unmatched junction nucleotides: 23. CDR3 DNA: TGTGCCAGCAGCTTAGGGGGACTAGCTGGGGGTCCTCTATCAGTTTTGGATACGCAGTATTTT. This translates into CASSLGGLAGGPLSVLDTQYF. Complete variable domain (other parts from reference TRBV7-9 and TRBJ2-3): DTGVSQNPRHKITKRGQNVTFRCDPISEHNRLYWYRQTLGQGPEFLTYFQNEAQLEKSRLLSDRFSAERPKGSFSTLEIQRTEQGDSAMYLCASSLGGLAGGPLSVLDTQYFGPGTRLTVL.